Listed below are T cell receptor beta chains from one sample, sequenced in a study of cytomegalovirus exposure and HLA in healthy donors. Profiling relied on immunoSEQ multiplex PCR, and the TCRdb table lists in-frame clones only, not all of them. The sample holds over 85,000 clones, around four fifths seen once. Source material: PBMCs. These receptors all come from a man aged 40-49 years in good health and CMV-seronegative. Both conserved end residues are part of each CDR3. The order of the fields is V gene, clone size, J gene, D gene, CDR3 DNA, CDR3 protein. The D gene is left open where the match is weak. Expanded clones get a size class; other rows say once, few or many, or leave the size out.

V: TRBV5-6; size: .; J: TRBJ2-7; D: TRBD1; DNA: TGTGCCAGCAGCTCCGGGACAGGGGTCTACGAGCAGTACTTC; CDR3: CASSSGTGVYEQYF
V: TRBV4-3; size: .; J: TRBJ2-3; D: TRBD2; DNA: TGCGCCAGCAGCCAACAACTAGCGGGGGGGCATTCGGATACGCAGTATTTT; CDR3: CASSQQLAGGHSDTQYF
V: TRBV2; size: .; J: TRBJ1-1; D: TRBD1; DNA: TGTGCCAGCAGGGTCAGGGGGAAGAACACTGAAGCTTTCTTT; CDR3: CASRVRGKNTEAFF
V: TRBV5-1; size: .; J: TRBJ1-2; D: TRBD1; DNA: TGCGCCAGCAGCCCCCCGACAGGGAATCACTATGGCTACACCTTC; CDR3: CASSPPTGNHYGYTF
V: TRBV4-3; size: .; J: TRBJ2-7; D: .; DNA: TGCGCCAGCAGCCAAGAGGGCAGGTCCTACGAGCAGTACTTC; CDR3: CASSQEGRSYEQYF
V: TRBV27; size: .; J: TRBJ1-5; D: TRBD1; DNA: TGTGCCAGCAGCCCCGGACAGGGCTTCAATCAGCCCCAGCATTTT; CDR3: CASSPGQGFNQPQHF
V: TRBV10-3; size: .; J: TRBJ1-1; D: TRBD1; DNA: TGTGCCATCAGCTTGACAGGGTATGGGGACACTGAAGCTTTCTTT; CDR3: CAISLTGYGDTEAFF
V: TRBV6-4; size: .; J: TRBJ1-1; D: .; DNA: TGTGCCAGCAGAGAAACAGAGAACACTGAAGCTTTCTTT; CDR3: CASRETENTEAFF
V: TRBV5-5; size: once; J: TRBJ1-2; D: .; DNA: TGTGCCAGCAGCCCGACAGGCCTTCCGAACTATGGCTACACCTTC; CDR3: CASSPTGLPNYGYTF
V: TRBV9; size: few; J: TRBJ1-2; D: .; DNA: TGTGCCAGCAGCGTAGGCTACAGTAACTATGGCTACACCTTC; CDR3: CASSVGYSNYGYTF
V: TRBV5-4; size: .; J: TRBJ2-2; D: .; DNA: TGTGCCAGCAGCTTGAAGCGGGCTAACACCGGGGAGCTGTTTTTT; CDR3: CASSLKRANTGELFF
V: TRBV9; size: .; J: TRBJ1-3; D: .; DNA: TGTGCCAGCAGCCCTCGGACATCCACTCGATCGAGCTCTGGAAACACCATATATTTT; CDR3: CASSPRTSTRSSSGNTIYF
V: TRBV5-4; size: .; J: TRBJ2-1; D: .; DNA: TGTGCCAGCAGCTTGGGGAGGGTTCAATACAATGAGCAGTTCTTC; CDR3: CASSLGRVQYNEQFF
V: TRBV19; size: .; J: TRBJ2-1; D: .; DNA: TGTGCCAGTAGTGTACAGGGTTACAATGAGCAGTTCTTC; CDR3: CASSVQGYNEQFF
V: TRBV5-1; size: .; J: TRBJ1-1; D: .; DNA: TGCGCCAGCAGCTTGTTAGGGGAACCTGAAGCTTTCTTT; CDR3: CASSLLGEPEAFF
V: TRBV6-5; size: .; J: TRBJ2-7; D: .; DNA: TGTGCCAGCAGTAGGGACAACTACGAGCAGTACTTC; CDR3: CASSRDNYEQYF